A single T cell receptor (beta chain) is shown here with its context. The antigen remains undetermined. One entry per CDR3 protein, called by TCRdb with MiXCR from the reads. The sample has around 71,000 distinct CDR3 sequences, 20% seen once. The sample comes from a study of T cell repertoires in cytomegalovirus infection. The study's findings and limits: CMV-specific TCR beta clonotypes restricted by HLA-C dominated the ex vivo response.

Trimming took off 4 bases at V and 2 bases at J, with 12 bases between the two ends. Germline values: CDR1 SQVTM, CDR2 ANQGSEA. This CDR3 comprises 13 residues. Sequences were derived from CD8+ T cells from cultured PBMCs, sampled from culture after CMV antigen stimulation. This chain links TRBV29-1 with TRBJ2-7, with a tentative D call TRBD2 (5 bases). The TCR was taken from a human donor in good health (CMV status not recorded). Some clones in this sample may be carry-over from other donors' samples. The DNA for the CDR3 is TGCAGCGTTGGTCTAGCTCAGACCTACGAGCAGTACTTC. As protein: CSVGLAQTYEQYF.